This is a list of T cell receptor beta chains from one sample in a study of T cell clusters in autoimmune cytopenias. TCRdb reprocessed the multiplex PCR reads and reports one entry per CDR3 protein, with no DNA. The specimen's table records 4,500 to 7,000 distinct CDR3 sequences. The sample was peripheral blood. Receptors were obtained from a human donor with an autoimmune cytopenia or autoimmune hepatitis (not recorded which). CDR3s include the opening cysteine and the closing phenylalanine or tryptophan. Size values are once, few and many counts, or a class for expanded clones, and some rows have none.

V gene: TRBV20-1
J gene: TRBJ2-7
clone size: NA
CDR3 protein: CSARDWSGQGSYEQYF

V gene: TRBV6-2/TRBV6-3
J gene: TRBJ2-5
clone size: NA
CDR3 protein: CASGSRAEQETQYF

V gene: TRBV27
J gene: TRBJ2-3
clone size: medium-sized
CDR3 protein: CASSLMAGYTQYF

V gene: TRBV6-4
J gene: TRBJ2-1
clone size: NA
CDR3 protein: CAIREGEPNNEQFF

V gene: TRBV5-4
J gene: TRBJ2-7
clone size: medium-sized
CDR3 protein: CASSLAGSPYEQYF

V gene: TRBV6-2/TRBV6-3
J gene: TRBJ1-2
clone size: medium-sized
CDR3 protein: CASSYSTETVYGYTF

V gene: TRBV6-4
J gene: TRBJ2-1
clone size: NA
CDR3 protein: CASSDGQPSSYNEQFF

V gene: TRBV12-3/TRBV12-4
J gene: TRBJ2-7
clone size: medium-sized
CDR3 protein: CASSLGQLGAYEQYF

V gene: TRBV6-5
J gene: TRBJ2-3
clone size: NA
CDR3 protein: CASRSQGATDTQYF

V gene: TRBV18
J gene: TRBJ1-6
clone size: medium-sized
CDR3 protein: CASSPGTNSPLHF

V gene: TRBV6-6
J gene: TRBJ2-1
clone size: medium-sized
CDR3 protein: CASSYPTRTGDYNEQFF

V gene: TRBV19
J gene: TRBJ1-5
clone size: medium-sized
CDR3 protein: CASREQGTNSNQPQHF

V gene: TRBV5-6
J gene: TRBJ2-7
clone size: medium-sized
CDR3 protein: CASSLDNPAGEQYF

V gene: TRBV20-1
J gene: TRBJ2-1
clone size: NA
CDR3 protein: CSARDRTRSNEQFF

V gene: TRBV12-3/TRBV12-4
J gene: TRBJ1-4
clone size: medium-sized
CDR3 protein: CASSFGETGTARGRLFF

V gene: TRBV5-1
J gene: TRBJ2-1
clone size: medium-sized
CDR3 protein: CASSLGGPYYNEQFF

V gene: TRBV6-2/TRBV6-3
J gene: TRBJ1-1
clone size: NA
CDR3 protein: CATDLQGWNTEAFF

V gene: TRBV14
J gene: TRBJ1-1
clone size: NA
CDR3 protein: CASSLSGGGEAFF

V gene: TRBV7-9
J gene: TRBJ1-2
clone size: NA
CDR3 protein: CASSLVGDRVVSGYTF

V gene: TRBV27
J gene: TRBJ2-7
clone size: NA
CDR3 protein: CASSLSRGGYEQYF

V gene: TRBV18
J gene: TRBJ1-1
clone size: medium-sized
CDR3 protein: CASSLSTGNTEAFF

V gene: TRBV29-1
J gene: TRBJ1-1
clone size: medium-sized
CDR3 protein: CSVEDADRGTAFF

V gene: TRBV27
J gene: TRBJ1-2
clone size: medium-sized
CDR3 protein: CASSLSTGGLYGYTF

V gene: TRBV6-2/TRBV6-3
J gene: TRBJ2-1
clone size: NA
CDR3 protein: CAPVAPPRYNEQFF

V gene: TRBV6-1
J gene: TRBJ1-5
clone size: medium-sized
CDR3 protein: CASSLTGSGNQPQHF

V gene: TRBV20-1
J gene: TRBJ2-3
clone size: NA
CDR3 protein: CSAPARLAGLRDTQYF

V gene: TRBV21-1
J gene: TRBJ2-1
clone size: NA
CDR3 protein: CASSKAASTSGNHEQFF

V gene: TRBV10-3
J gene: TRBJ1-5
clone size: NA
CDR3 protein: CAISSWGRRKNSNQPQHF

V gene: TRBV30
J gene: TRBJ1-2
clone size: medium-sized
CDR3 protein: CAWSLRGLANYGYTF

V gene: TRBV11-1
J gene: TRBJ2-7
clone size: medium-sized
CDR3 protein: CASSFLAGTEGEQYF

V gene: TRBV19
J gene: TRBJ1-2
clone size: medium-sized
CDR3 protein: CASTDSGGYSGYTF

V gene: TRBV30
J gene: TRBJ2-1
clone size: medium-sized
CDR3 protein: CAWTEPGQGGSSYNEQFF

V gene: TRBV20-1
J gene: TRBJ2-7
clone size: NA
CDR3 protein: CSARVRQGYYEQYF

V gene: TRBV20-1
J gene: TRBJ2-2
clone size: medium-sized
CDR3 protein: CSALLAGPTGELFF

V gene: TRBV6-2/TRBV6-3
J gene: TRBJ2-3
clone size: medium-sized
CDR3 protein: CASSGLDPLNTDTQYF

V gene: TRBV4-1
J gene: TRBJ1-6
clone size: NA
CDR3 protein: CASSQDHKVNSPLHF

V gene: TRBV6-2/TRBV6-3
J gene: TRBJ1-5
clone size: NA
CDR3 protein: CASSSWGRRKNSNQPQHF

V gene: TRBV18
J gene: TRBJ1-5
clone size: medium-sized
CDR3 protein: CASSWDFNQPQHF

V gene: TRBV7-9
J gene: TRBJ2-3
clone size: NA
CDR3 protein: CASSKSGGPDTQYF

V gene: TRBV4-2
J gene: TRBJ2-6
clone size: NA
CDR3 protein: CASSQQPLAGYTGANVLTF

V gene: TRBV20-1
J gene: TRBJ2-3
clone size: NA
CDR3 protein: CSWDRGLDTQYF

V gene: TRBV4-3
J gene: TRBJ1-2
clone size: NA
CDR3 protein: CASSQVRGDYGYTF

V gene: TRBV6-5
J gene: TRBJ2-2
clone size: medium-sized
CDR3 protein: CASSYRASGSSNTGELFF

V gene: TRBV10-1
J gene: TRBJ2-1
clone size: NA
CDR3 protein: CASSIAKPNNEQFF

V gene: TRBV18
J gene: TRBJ2-6
clone size: medium-sized
CDR3 protein: CASSPRRAGANVLTF

V gene: TRBV19
J gene: TRBJ2-7
clone size: medium-sized
CDR3 protein: CASKPSDRSSYEQYF

V gene: TRBV18
J gene: TRBJ2-3
clone size: medium-sized
CDR3 protein: CASSPDSTDTQYF

V gene: TRBV5-1
J gene: TRBJ2-5
clone size: NA
CDR3 protein: CASSLDGGRETQYF

V gene: TRBV6-5
J gene: TRBJ2-5
clone size: medium-sized
CDR3 protein: CASSYGQETQYF

V gene: TRBV7-6
J gene: TRBJ2-6
clone size: NA
CDR3 protein: CASSPQVKLSGANVLTF

V gene: TRBV20-1
J gene: TRBJ2-1
clone size: NA
CDR3 protein: CSARPGDRPHNEQFF

V gene: TRBV27
J gene: TRBJ2-7
clone size: medium-sized
CDR3 protein: CASSLQAGISFEQYF

V gene: TRBV20-1
J gene: TRBJ2-1
clone size: NA
CDR3 protein: CSARPDLSYNEQFF